The 4 T cell receptor beta chains reported below all come from one sample, sequenced in a study of T cell responses to AZD1222 COVID-19 vaccine. This table comes from immunoSEQ multiplex PCR, and its TCRdb copy is limited to in-frame clones, with some not included. The sample comprises around 160,000 clones, around 94% of which are singletons, and roughly 4.6% rests with the top ten. This specimen consisted of peripheral blood, obtained 28 days after the second AZD1222 dose. Receptors were obtained from an adult who received the AZD1222 COVID-19 vaccine.

V and J are TRBV6-4 and TRBJ2-2, with D unresolved. The V and J ends lost 3 bases and 2 bases respectively, with 7 bases between them. Germline CDR1 and CDR2: MRHNA and SNTAGT. The CDR3 runs to 14 residues. DNA of the CDR3: TGTGCCAGCAGTGAGGGGTATAACACCGGGGAGCTGTTTTTT. Its translation: CASSEGYNTGELFF.

The rearrangement joins TRBV5-1 to TRBJ2-2, with 11 positions matching TRBD2. After removal of 5 bases from V and 6 bases from J, the junction contained 12 bases not matched to a gene. CDR3 length: 17 residues. Germline CDR1 and CDR2: SGHRS and YFSETQ. CDR3 coding DNA: TGCGCCAGCAGTCGCGCACTAGCGGGAGTGGGGGCCGGGGAGCTGTTTTTT. Residues: CASSRALAGVGAGELFF. Full variable domain (rest looked up from reference TRBV5-1 and TRBJ2-2): KAGVTQTPRYLIKTRGQQVTLSCSPISGHRSVSWYQQTPGQGLQFLFEYFSETQRNKGNFPGRFSGRQFSNSRSEMNVSTLELGDSALYLCASSRALAGVGAGELFFGEGSRLTVL.

V gene TRBV11-1 combines with J gene TRBJ2-2; perhaps TRBD1 as D (5 bases). The CDR3 runs 14 residues. V gave up 0 bases and J gave up 4 bases, with 6 bases separating them. CDR1 and CDR2 from the germline V gene are SGHAT and FQDESV (reference sequence). CDR3 nucleotide sequence: TGTGCCAGCAGCTTAGCGACAGTCACCGGGGAGCTGTTTTTT. The encoded protein is CASSLATVTGELFF.

This clone was seen just once. The chain combines TRBV19 with TRBJ2-7; no reliable D call. Trimming took 5 bases from V and 4 from J, leaving 15 bases between them. The length of the CDR3 is 14 residues. Germline V gives CDR1 LNHDA, CDR2 SQIVND (reference sequence). CDR3 loop: CASSVTLLGYEQYF. CDR3 coding DNA: TGTGCCAGTAGTGTTACGTTACTGGGATACGAGCAGTACTTC.